Described below is a single T cell receptor beta chain sequence and its context. Its target antigen remains unknown. No much larger clonotype is one base removed from it; base qualities were not supplied. As encoded in the germline V gene, CDR1 is MNHNS while CDR2 is SASEGT. The CDR3 holds 13 amino acids from the cysteine to the phenylalanine. The entry retains the CDR3 DNA only, 39 bases that are in frame from base 1. Trimmed from V: 7 bases; trimmed from J: 2 bases; junction bases lacking a gene match: 3. This sample was taken from a study of T cells in Graves' hyperthyroidism and ophthalmopathy (dated by TCRdb to between 2018 and 2021). At the level of the whole study: Peripheral blood was sampled at the time of initial diagnosis, prior to any treatment. TCR V-J signatures able to tell the groups apart were searched for in a discovery cohort of 90 to 100 patients, of whom roughly 42 had Graves' ophthalmopathy and around 58 had stable Graves' hyperthyroidism. Whether ophthalmopathy could be predicted prospectively was tested in an independent validation cohort made up of under 20 hyperthyroidism patients plus 17 patients who later progressed to ophthalmopathy. The 95 to 100 discovery patients were divided at random into training and test sets in a 7:3 ratio. In addition, the study compared T-cell repertoires in thyroid tissue and in blood from six Graves' hyperthyroidism patients. Following sampling, methimazole starting at 30 mg daily was given to hyperthyroidism patients, and high-dose intravenous methylprednisolone was given to ophthalmopathy patients. The paper reports TCR Vbeta CDR3 sequencing of over 120 peripheral blood samples: fewer than 50 ophthalmopathy, fewer than 80 hyperthyroidism and around 17 progressor patients.

Stable Graves' hyperthyroidism was defined as no progression to ophthalmopathy during 18 months of follow-up. Hyperthyroidism patients were newly diagnosed, with disease duration under 2 months, and aged 18 to 65 years. Patients with uncontrolled infections, other autoimmune diseases, pregnancy or lactation were excluded. Diagnoses relied on clinical symptoms, serum thyroxine and TRAb, thyroid ultrasound and orbital computed tomography. PBMCs were isolated from about 9.2 ml of fresh peripheral blood by Ficoll-Paque density gradient centrifugation. Trizol reagent was used to extract total RNA, and RNA quality was then checked on an Agilent 2100 Bioanalyzer. Amplification of TCR beta CDR3 regions was carried out from RNA transcripts. For the first round of RT-PCR on the TCR CDR3, the HTBI primer set was used together with the Qiagen OneStep RT-PCR kit. The libraries were constructed in a second round of multiplex PCR and then size-selected and purified. Sequencing of the libraries was done on an Illumina HiSeq2000 using paired-end 100 bp reads. In the authors' own workflow: SOAPnuke was used to process the raw data, removing reads that contained adapters or uncalled bases, had a mean Phred below 15, or lacked an exact match to the constant primer or identifier. COPE v1.2.5 was used to merge high-quality paired reads, and clonotypes were defined as unique nucleotide sequences. MiTCR v1.1 was used to align the clonotypes against IMGT TRBV, TRBD and TRBJ reference segments. Only V-J combinations with frequency above 0.0001, covering 99% to 99.2% of repertoires, were analysed. The TCS score was defined as the ratio of F50 (clonal expansion) to E x V (chaos), calculated using BLOSUM62-based TCRdist between CDR3 peptides within each V-J. Welch's t-statistics and random forest reduced 514 V-J features to 10 to 15, which were used in a naive Bayes classifier (R e1071). TCRdb reran the public reads through fastp at Q25 and MiXCR, keeping productive beta chains. Each entry is one CDR3 protein sequence, shown with its most common DNA and genes. The V and J calls were not made by the authors but by TCRdb's processing. For this sample there are a few hundred thousand distinct CDR3 sequences; roughly a fifth appear just once. Of the sample, less than 65% is held by the ten largest clones.

Overall study results and their limits: In validation, the model predicted progression to ophthalmopathy a median of approximately 6.6 months before onset, with roughly 70% sensitivity and 72.22% specificity. Sample size was not statistically predetermined, and investigators were not blinded to group allocation. In cross-validation, a model built on a 13 V-J signature told ophthalmopathy apart from stable hyperthyroidism with over 85% sensitivity and around 84% specificity, and in testing the same model reached 80%/75%. Most expanded thyroid clonotypes (frequency above 0.001) were also detected in blood, suggesting blood repertoires may reflect thyroid immune responses.

The source material was blood. The TCR originated in a woman aged 45-60 years with Graves' hyperthyroidism. The chain employs TRBV6-1 and TRBJ2-7, with 9 bases in between that match TRBD2. In nucleotides, the sequence is TGTGCCAGCAATTTAGCGGGAGCCTACGAGCAGTACTTC. Its translation is CASNLAGAYEQYF.